This T cell receptor (beta chain) was observed in a study of shared clonotypes between healthy human individuals. Study-wide results and caveats: The sole specimen, blood, was sampled, and tissue repertoires likely differ. What naive subsets generally showed was a larger estimated richness than memory subsets showed.

Germline V gene sequence: CDR1 SGHRS, CDR2 YFSETQ. CDR3 length equals 14 residues. Deletions cut 4 bases from V and 0 bases from J, with 9 bases between. The method was immunoSEQ multiplex PCR; TCRdb's version includes in-frame clones alone and lacks a portion of them. The sample lists some 1 million clones, around 74% occurring once. Those who donated, Caucasian adults without exception, all lived in Nashville, Tennessee. Naive CD45RA+ and memory CD45RA-negative subsets were split from CD4+ cells. This clone was seen more than once but under ten times. Its antigen is undetermined. V usage is TRBV5-1 and J usage is TRBJ2-3, with a possible D match to TRBD1 (6 bases). This clonotype was sampled from a man younger than 35 in good health. Sequenced input: memory CD4+ T cells sorted from blood. Indicated subset: CD45RA-negative fraction. CDR3 loop: CASSQGTSTDTQYF. CDR3 DNA sequence: TGCGCCAGCAGCCAGGGGACAAGCACAGATACGCAGTATTTT.